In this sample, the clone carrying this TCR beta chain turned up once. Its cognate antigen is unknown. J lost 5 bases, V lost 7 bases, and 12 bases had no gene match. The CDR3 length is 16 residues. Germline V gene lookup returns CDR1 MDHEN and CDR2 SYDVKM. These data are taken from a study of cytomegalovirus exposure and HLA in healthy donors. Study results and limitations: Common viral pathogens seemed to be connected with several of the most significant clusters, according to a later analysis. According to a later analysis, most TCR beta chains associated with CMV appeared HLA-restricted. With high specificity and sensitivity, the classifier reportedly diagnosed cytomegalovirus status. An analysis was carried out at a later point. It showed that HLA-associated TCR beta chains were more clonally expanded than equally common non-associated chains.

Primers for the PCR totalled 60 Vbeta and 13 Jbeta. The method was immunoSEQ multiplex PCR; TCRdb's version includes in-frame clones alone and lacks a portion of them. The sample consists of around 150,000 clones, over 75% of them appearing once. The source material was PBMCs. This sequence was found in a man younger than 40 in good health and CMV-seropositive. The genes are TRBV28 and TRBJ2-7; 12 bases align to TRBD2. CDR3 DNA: TGTGCCAGCACCTTACGGGTGACTAGCGGGGGAAACGAGCAGTACTTC. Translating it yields CASTLRVTSGGNEQYF. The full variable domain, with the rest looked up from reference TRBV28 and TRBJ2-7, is DVKVTQSSRYLVKRTGEKVFLECVQDMDHENMFWYRQDPGLGLRLIYFSYDVKMKEKGDIPEGYSVSREKKERFSLILESASTNQTSMYLCASTLRVTSGGNEQYFGPGTRLTVT.